The next 23 T cell receptor beta chains were all read from a single sample in a study of T cells in Graves' hyperthyroidism and ophthalmopathy. Template material for amplifying TCR beta CDR3 regions consisted of RNA transcripts. With the HTBI primer set, the TCR CDR3 went through a first round of RT-PCR. TCRdb fed the multiplex PCR reads into MiXCR, producing one record per CDR3 protein. The sample consists of 600,000 or so distinct CDR3 sequences, roughly 15% of them appearing once. Sequences were obtained from blood. Receptors originate from a woman in her twenties or thirties with Graves' hyperthyroidism.

This clonotype showed up just a few times. The V call is TRBV27, the J call TRBJ2-5; the D is unclear. The CDR3 is 14 amino acids. Germline lookup yields CDR1 MNHEY and CDR2 SMNVEV (reference sequence). Trimming pared 4 bases from V and 1 base from J, leaving 10 bases between. Here the CDR3 DNA reads TGTGCCAGCAGTTCCCTCCCCGGCCAAGAGACCCAGTACTTC. Translating gives CASSSLPGQETQYF.

Remarks on this clonotype: The final CDR3 position lacks the conserved phenylalanine or tryptophan, pointing to a likely read error. The rearrangement joins TRBV28 to TRBJ1-5, with a weak D call TRBD1 (6 bases). CDR1 is MDHEN, CDR2 SYDVKM, per germline. This CDR3 is built from 15 residues. Trimming left V 3 bases short and J 4 bases short, with 13 bases between. DNA for the CDR3: TGTGCCAGCAGTTTTGGGGGGGCCGGAAATCAGCCCCAGCATCTT. Protein: CASSFGGAGNQPQHL.

The J gene is TRBJ1-1, the V gene TRBV6-1; tentatively, D is TRBD1 (6 bases). The CDR3 contains 12 residues. Germline CDR1 MNHNS, CDR2 SASEGT. The ends were cut back, 4 bases at V and 6 bases at J, with 9 bases in the middle. This CDR3 is CASSAGVPEAFF. The DNA for the CDR3 is TGTGCCAGCAGTGCAGGGGTTCCTGAAGCTTTCTTT.

Only a few counts were recorded for this clonotype. The V and J genes are TRBV18 and TRBJ1-3; 7 bases fit TRBD1. With 4 bases clipped from V and 0 bases from J, the junction kept 6 bases outside the gene matches. Germline V gene data show CDR1 as KGHSH and CDR2 as LQKENI. The CDR3 spans 16 residues. CDR3 loop: CASSQGQLYSGNTIYF. Written as DNA, the CDR3 is TGTGCCAGCTCACAGGGACAGCTTTACTCTGGAAACACCATATATTTT.

This clonotype has just a few counts. This chain links TRBV6-2 or TRBV6-3 with TRBJ2-3; D is unresolved. Germline values: CDR1 MNHEY, CDR2 SVGEGT. CDR3 size: 15 residues. Trimming stripped 6 bases from V and 2 bases from J, with 15 bases between. The CDR3 loop is CASRPQAAVTDTQYF. CDR3 nucleotides: TGTGCCAGCAGACCGCAGGCTGCGGTCACAGATACGCAGTATTTT.

This clonotype has just a few counts. The chain recombines TRBV20-1 with TRBJ2-7; TRBD2 matches 12 bases. The CDR3 is made up of 16 amino acids. Germline trimming cut 1 base from V and 3 bases from J; bases unmatched to any gene: 7. The germline V gene has CDR1 DFQATT and CDR2 SNEGSKA (reference sequence). The CDR3 is CSARVRTSGTNYEQYF. The DNA of the CDR3 is TGCAGTGCTAGAGTCCGGACTAGCGGGACCAACTACGAGCAGTACTTC.

Remarks on this clonotype: A single base separates this from a much larger clone, so it may be a read error. The chain employs TRBV13 and TRBJ2-7; no firm D call. Germline CDR1 is PRHDT and CDR2 is FYEKMQ (reference sequence). The CDR3 is made up of 13 amino acids. DNA of the CDR3: TGTGCCAGCAGTATCGGGTTCTCCTGCGAGCAGTACTTC. As protein: CASSIGFSCEQYF. Full variable domain (missing parts from reference TRBV13 and TRBJ2-7): AAGVIQSPRHLIKEKRETATLKCYPIPRHDTVYWYQQGPGQDPQFLISFYEKMQSDKGSIPDRFSAQQFSDYHSELNMSSLELGDSALYFCASSIGFSCEQYFGPGTRLTVT.

In the case of this clonotype: One base away lies a much larger clone, so this may be a sequencing read error. The CDR3 loop reads CASSLAAESPNSPLHF. The CDR3 DNA sequence: TGTGCCAGCAGCTTAGCGGCGGAGAGTCCTAATTCACCCCTCCACTTT. The chain carries TRBV11-3 and TRBJ1-6; no clear D. This CDR3 region has 16 residues. Trimming took off 1 base at V and 6 bases at J, with 13 bases between the two ends. CDR1 is SGHNT and CDR2 is YENEEA in the germline V gene. The whole variable domain, filled in from reference TRBV11-3 and TRBJ1-6, reads EAGVVQSPRYKIIEKKQPVAFWCNPISGHNTLYWYLQNLGQGPELLIRYENEEAVDDSQLPKDRFSAERLKGVDSTLKIQPAELGDSAVYLCASSLAAESPNSPLHFGNGTRLTVT.

The chain joins TRBV29-1 to TRBJ2-1; 7 bases fit TRBD2. Losses at the gene ends were 7 bases for V and 1 base for J; bases not matched to a gene: 10. CDR1 is SQVTM and CDR2 is ANQGSEA in the germline V gene. CDR3 length equals 15 residues. The CDR3 DNA sequence: TGCAGCGCCGAACCAGAGCGGGGATCCTACAATGAGCAGTTCTTC. Translation: CSAEPERGSYNEQFF.

A few counts support this clonotype. The gene calls are TRBV20-1 and TRBJ1-2; D is possibly TRBD1 (5 bases). This CDR3 contains 14 residues. Trimming took off 3 bases at V and 0 bases at J, with 11 bases between the two ends. In germline, CDR1 is DFQATT, CDR2 SNEGSKA (reference sequence). The CDR3 DNA follows: TGCAGTGCTAGTAGACAGCAAGCTAACTATGGCTACACCTTC. The encoded protein is CSASRQQANYGYTF.

This clonotype was counted only a few times. The chain uses TRBV29-1 and TRBJ2-7; D remains unclear. The germline V and J ends were trimmed by 4 bases and 3 bases, with 10 bases remaining between them. CDR1 is SQVTM and CDR2 is ANQGSEA in the germline V gene. The CDR3 is 12 residues long. For the CDR3, the DNA is TGCAGCGTTGTGGGCGGAAACTACGAGCAGTACTTC. The encoded protein is CSVVGGNYEQYF.

The rearrangement uses TRBV5-6 and TRBJ1-5; TRBD1 is a possible D gene (6 bases). Germline assignment: CDR1 SGHDT and CDR2 YYEEEE. Trimming took 4 bases from V and 2 from J, leaving 16 bases between them. The CDR3 sequence is 16 residues long. This CDR3 is CASSPREGGGNQPQHF. CDR3 bases: TGTGCCAGCAGCCCGCGGGAGGGGGGGGGCAATCAGCCCCAGCATTTT.

A remark on this clonotype: One base away lies a much larger clone, so this may be a sequencing read error. The CDR3 end shows no conserved phenylalanine or tryptophan, and so a read error is likely. This rearrangement joins TRBV12-3 or TRBV12-4 to TRBJ2-7, with TRBD2 identical over 11 bases. V was clipped by 8 bases and J by 3 bases; unmatched bases: 9. This CDR3 has 15 residues. The CDR3 here is CASRTTSGSSYEQYL. The CDR3 nucleotides read TGTGCCAGCCGAACCACTAGCGGGAGTAGCTACGAGCAGTACCTC.

This chain uses TRBV24-1 with TRBJ1-5; D gene ambiguous. The germline V gene has CDR1 KGHDR and CDR2 SFDVKD. The CDR3 totals 14 residues. Trimming took 12 bases from V and 0 from J, leaving 14 bases between them. CDR3 sequence: CAAGGTYSNQPQHF. The CDR3 nucleotides are TGTGCCGCCGGAGGCACCTATAGCAATCAGCCCCAGCATTTT.

This clonotype was detected ten times or more. The chain recombines TRBV11-1 with TRBJ2-7; 8 bases are a match to TRBD1. There are 14 residues in the CDR3. The germline gives CDR1 SGHAT, CDR2 FQDESV (reference sequence). After removal of 2 bases from V and 6 bases from J, the junction contained 6 bases not matched to a gene. CDR3 amino acids: CASSLSRGLSEQYF. Written as DNA, the CDR3 is TGTGCCAGCAGCTTATCCAGGGGGCTTTCCGAGCAGTACTTC.

This clonotype has more than one count but fewer than ten. The CDR3 sequence is CASSLVRGLASDEQFF. DNA of the CDR3: TGTGCCAGCAGCTTGGTGAGGGGACTAGCGAGCGATGAGCAGTTCTTC. The chain recombines TRBV5-6 with TRBJ2-1; 10 bases agree with TRBD2. CDR1 and CDR2 (germline): SGHDT, YYEEEE. The CDR3 totals 16 residues. Trimming cost V 0 bases and J 8 bases; bases outside gene matches: 8.

This chain links TRBV24-1 with TRBJ1-5, with D unclear. The V end was cut by 3 bases, the J end by 2 bases, with 7 bases between. CDR3 length: 14 residues. Germline-derived CDR1 and CDR2 are KGHDR and SFDVKD. CDR3 residues: CATSDTLGNQPQHF. CDR3 nucleotides: TGTGCCACCAGTGATACCCTGGGCAATCAGCCCCAGCATTTT.

This clonotype was counted many times. CDR3 loop: CASSWGLAGVEQYF. CDR3 bases: TGTGCCAGCAGTTGGGGACTAGCGGGAGTTGAGCAGTACTTC. The rearrangement links TRBV6-1 to TRBJ2-7; the match to TRBD2 covers 14 bases. After removal of 5 bases from V and 7 bases from J, the junction contained 4 bases not matched to a gene. Germline loops: CDR1 MNHNS, CDR2 SASEGT. This CDR3 is built from 14 residues.

This chain uses TRBV29-1 with TRBJ1-2; no definite D call. Germline values: CDR1 SQVTM, CDR2 ANQGSEA. V was cut by 4 bases and J by 9 bases, with 18 bases left in between. The CDR3 is 13 residues long. CDR3 sequence: CSVGIAVDGSYTF. The CDR3 DNA reads as TGCAGCGTTGGTATTGCAGTAGATGGTAGCTACACCTTC.

The V call is TRBV28, the J call TRBJ1-5, with D unresolved. CDR3 length equals 14 residues. The V end lost 7 bases, the J end lost 7 bases, and 17 bases lay between the germline ends. Germline lookup yields CDR1 MDHEN and CDR2 SYDVKM. CDR3 nucleotides: TGTGCCAGCACCTCGGGATATTGGAGCCAGCCCCAGCATTTT. This sequence encodes CASTSGYWSQPQHF.

At least ten counts were recorded for this clonotype. V usage is TRBV20-1 and J usage is TRBJ2-7; D call uncertain. Germline assignment: CDR1 DFQATT and CDR2 SNEGSKA (reference sequence). CDR3 length equals 12 residues. V was clipped by 3 bases and J by 3 bases, with 9 bases between them. CDR3 residues: CSASGSFYEQYF. The CDR3, as DNA: TGCAGTGCTAGCGGCAGTTTCTACGAGCAGTACTTC.

Worth noting for this clonotype: This may arise from a read error, as a much more abundant clone is one base away. The conserved phenylalanine or tryptophan is not found at the CDR3 terminus, so this likely reflects a read error. The chain joins TRBV30 to TRBJ2-3, with TRBD1 matching over 10 bases. This CDR3 has 15 residues. Germline values: CDR1 GTSNPN, CDR2 SVGIG (reference sequence). V lost 3 bases, J lost 4 bases, and 7 bases stayed unmatched. CDR3 nucleotides: TGTGCCTGGAGCTTGACAGGGGGCTTGGCAGATACGCAGTATTCT. Translation gives CAWSLTGGLADTQYS.

The CDR3 DNA reads TGTGCCAGCAGCGGCCTGGGGGGAACCTACAATGAGCAGTTCTTC. Translated, it gives CASSGLGGTYNEQFF. The chain links TRBV6-1 to TRBJ2-1, with a weak D call TRBD2 (6 bases). Per the germline V gene, CDR1 is MNHNS and CDR2 is SASEGT. CDR3 length: 15 amino acids. With 6 bases removed from V and 2 bases from J, the gap between germline ends came to 14 bases.